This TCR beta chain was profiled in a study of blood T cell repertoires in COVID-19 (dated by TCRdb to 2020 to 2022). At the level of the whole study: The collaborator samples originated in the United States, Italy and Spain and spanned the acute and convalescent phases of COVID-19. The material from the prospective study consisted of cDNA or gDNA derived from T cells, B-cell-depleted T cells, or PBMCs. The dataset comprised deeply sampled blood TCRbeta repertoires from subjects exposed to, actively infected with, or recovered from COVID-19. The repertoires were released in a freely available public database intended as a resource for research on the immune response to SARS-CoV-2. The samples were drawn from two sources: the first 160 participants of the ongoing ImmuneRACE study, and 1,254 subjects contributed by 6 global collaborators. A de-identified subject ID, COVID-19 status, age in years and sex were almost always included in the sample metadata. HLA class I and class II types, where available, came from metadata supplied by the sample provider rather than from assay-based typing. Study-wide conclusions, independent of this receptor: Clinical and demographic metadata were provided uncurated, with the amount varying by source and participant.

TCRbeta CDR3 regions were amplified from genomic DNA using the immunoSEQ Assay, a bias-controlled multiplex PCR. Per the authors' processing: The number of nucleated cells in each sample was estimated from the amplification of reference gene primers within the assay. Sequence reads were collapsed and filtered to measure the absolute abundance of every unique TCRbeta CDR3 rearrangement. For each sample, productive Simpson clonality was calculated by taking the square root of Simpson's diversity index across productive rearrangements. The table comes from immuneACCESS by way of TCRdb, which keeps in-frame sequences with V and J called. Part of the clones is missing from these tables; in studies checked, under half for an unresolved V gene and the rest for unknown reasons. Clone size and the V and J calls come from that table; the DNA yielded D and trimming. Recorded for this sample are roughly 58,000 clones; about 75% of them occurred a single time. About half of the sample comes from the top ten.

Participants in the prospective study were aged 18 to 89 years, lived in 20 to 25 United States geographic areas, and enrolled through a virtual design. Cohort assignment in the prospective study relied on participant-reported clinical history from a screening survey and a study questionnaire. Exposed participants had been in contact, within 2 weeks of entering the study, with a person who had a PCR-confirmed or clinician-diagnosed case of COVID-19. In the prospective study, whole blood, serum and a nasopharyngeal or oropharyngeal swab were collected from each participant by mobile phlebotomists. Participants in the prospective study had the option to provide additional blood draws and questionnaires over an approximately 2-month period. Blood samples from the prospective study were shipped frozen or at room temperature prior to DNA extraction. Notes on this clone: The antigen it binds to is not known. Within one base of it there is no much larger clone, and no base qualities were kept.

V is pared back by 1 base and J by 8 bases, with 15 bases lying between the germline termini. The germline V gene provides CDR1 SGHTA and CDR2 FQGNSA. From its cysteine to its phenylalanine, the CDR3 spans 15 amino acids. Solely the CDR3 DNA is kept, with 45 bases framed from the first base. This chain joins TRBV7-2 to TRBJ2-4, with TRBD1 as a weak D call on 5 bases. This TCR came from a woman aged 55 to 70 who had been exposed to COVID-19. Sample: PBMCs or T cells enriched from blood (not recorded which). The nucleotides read TGTGCCAGCAGCTTAGGCGCCCAACCCAGGGACATTCAGTACTTC. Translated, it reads CASSLGAQPRDIQYF.